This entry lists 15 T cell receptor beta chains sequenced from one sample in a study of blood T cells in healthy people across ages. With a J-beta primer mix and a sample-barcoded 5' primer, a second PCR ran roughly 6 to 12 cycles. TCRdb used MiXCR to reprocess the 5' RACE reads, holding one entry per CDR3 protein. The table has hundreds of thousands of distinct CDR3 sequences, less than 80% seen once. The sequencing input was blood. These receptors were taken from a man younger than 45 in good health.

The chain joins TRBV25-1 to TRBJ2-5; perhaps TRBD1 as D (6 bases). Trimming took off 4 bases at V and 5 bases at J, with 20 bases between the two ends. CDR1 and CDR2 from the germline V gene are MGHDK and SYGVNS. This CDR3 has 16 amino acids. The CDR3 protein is CASSGSLGALGETQYF. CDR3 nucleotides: TGTGCCAGCAGTGGCAGCCTGGGGGCACTGGGGGAGACCCAGTACTTC.

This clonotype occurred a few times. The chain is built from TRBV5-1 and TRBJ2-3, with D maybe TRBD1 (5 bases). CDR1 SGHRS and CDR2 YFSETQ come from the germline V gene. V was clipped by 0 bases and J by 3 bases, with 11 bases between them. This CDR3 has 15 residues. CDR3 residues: CASSLEGRETDTQYF. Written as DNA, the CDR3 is TGCGCCAGCAGCTTGGAGGGCAGGGAAACAGATACGCAGTATTTT.

CDR3 residues: CSATDSGTEAFF. The CDR3, as DNA: TGCAGTGCTACGGACAGCGGCACTGAAGCTTTCTTT. The chain employs TRBV20-1 and TRBJ1-1; TRBD1 is a possible D gene (6 bases). The CDR3 loop spans 12 amino acids. The germline V gene encodes CDR1 DFQATT and CDR2 SNEGSKA (reference sequence). Trimming took 4 bases from V and 4 from J, leaving 10 bases between them.

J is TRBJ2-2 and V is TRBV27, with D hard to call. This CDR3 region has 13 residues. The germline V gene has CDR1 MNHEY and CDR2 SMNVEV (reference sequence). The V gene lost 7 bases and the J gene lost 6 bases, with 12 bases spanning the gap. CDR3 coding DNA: TGTGCCAGCAAGGGTCTGAGTGCCGGGGAGCTGTTTTTT. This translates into CASKGLSAGELFF.

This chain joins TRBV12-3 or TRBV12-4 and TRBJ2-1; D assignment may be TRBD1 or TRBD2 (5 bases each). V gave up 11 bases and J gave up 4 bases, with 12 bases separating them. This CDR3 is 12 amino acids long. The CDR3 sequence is CAEGQEYNEQFF. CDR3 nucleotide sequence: TGTGCCGAGGGGCAGGAGTACAATGAGCAGTTCTTC.

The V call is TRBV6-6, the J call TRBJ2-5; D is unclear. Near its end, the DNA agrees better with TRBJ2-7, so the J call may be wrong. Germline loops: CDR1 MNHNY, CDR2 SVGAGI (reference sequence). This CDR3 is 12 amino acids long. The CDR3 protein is CASTETTYEQYF. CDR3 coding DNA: TGTGCCAGCACCGAAACAACCTACGAGCAGTACTTC.

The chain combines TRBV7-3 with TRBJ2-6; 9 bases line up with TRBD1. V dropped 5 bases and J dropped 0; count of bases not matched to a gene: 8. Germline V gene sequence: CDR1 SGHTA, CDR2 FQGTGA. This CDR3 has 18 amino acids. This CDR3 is CASSPTGGAYSGANVLTF. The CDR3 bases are TGTGCCAGCAGCCCGACAGGGGGAGCCTACTCTGGGGCCAACGTCCTGACTTTC.

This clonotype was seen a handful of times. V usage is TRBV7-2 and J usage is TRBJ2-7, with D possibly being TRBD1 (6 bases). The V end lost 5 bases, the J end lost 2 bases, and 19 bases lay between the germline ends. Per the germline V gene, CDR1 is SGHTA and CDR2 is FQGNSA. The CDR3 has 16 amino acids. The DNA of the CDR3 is TGTGCCAGCAGCCCCAGCCCCGACAGGTGGGCCTACGAGCAGTACTTC. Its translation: CASSPSPDRWAYEQYF.

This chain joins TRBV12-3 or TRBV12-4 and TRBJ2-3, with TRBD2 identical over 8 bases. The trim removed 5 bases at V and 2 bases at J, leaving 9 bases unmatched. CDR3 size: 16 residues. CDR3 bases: TGTGCCAGCAGTAGATCCGGGACTAGTCCCACAGATACGCAGTATTTT. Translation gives CASSRSGTSPTDTQYF.

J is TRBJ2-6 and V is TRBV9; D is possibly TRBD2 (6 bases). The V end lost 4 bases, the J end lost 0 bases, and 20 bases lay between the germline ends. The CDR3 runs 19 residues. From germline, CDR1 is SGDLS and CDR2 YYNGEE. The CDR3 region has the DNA TGTGCCAGCAGCCCCACCCATATGGGGGGAAGCTCTGGGGCCAACGTCCTGACTTTC. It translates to CASSPTHMGGSSGANVLTF.

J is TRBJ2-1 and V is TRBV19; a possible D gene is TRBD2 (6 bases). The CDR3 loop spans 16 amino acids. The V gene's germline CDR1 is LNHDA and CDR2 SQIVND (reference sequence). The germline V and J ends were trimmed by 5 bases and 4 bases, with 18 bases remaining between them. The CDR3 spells CASSPRRGMAYNEQFF. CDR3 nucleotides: TGTGCCAGTAGTCCTCGTCGGGGGATGGCATACAATGAGCAGTTCTTC.

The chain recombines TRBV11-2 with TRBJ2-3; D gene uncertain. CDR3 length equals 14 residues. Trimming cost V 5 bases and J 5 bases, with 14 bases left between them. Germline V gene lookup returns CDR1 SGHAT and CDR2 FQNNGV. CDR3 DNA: TGTGCCAGCAGCCCGGACCAAGTTGGAGATACGCAGTATTTT. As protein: CASSPDQVGDTQYF.

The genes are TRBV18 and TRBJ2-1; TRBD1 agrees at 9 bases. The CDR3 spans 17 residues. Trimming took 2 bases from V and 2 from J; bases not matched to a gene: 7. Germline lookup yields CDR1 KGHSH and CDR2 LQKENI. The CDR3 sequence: CASSPGGTGIPYNEQFF. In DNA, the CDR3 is TGTGCCAGCTCACCAGGAGGGACAGGGATACCCTACAATGAGCAGTTCTTC. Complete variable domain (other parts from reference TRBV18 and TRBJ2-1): NAGVMQNPRHLVRRRGQEARLRCSPMKGHSHVYWYRQLPEEGLKFMVYLQKENIIDESGMPKERFSAEFPKEGPSILRIQQVVRGDSAAYFCASSPGGTGIPYNEQFFGPGTRLTVL.

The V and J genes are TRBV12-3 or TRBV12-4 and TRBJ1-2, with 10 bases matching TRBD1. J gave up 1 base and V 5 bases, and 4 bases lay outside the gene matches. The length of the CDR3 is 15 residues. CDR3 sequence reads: CASSPTGGGNYGYTF. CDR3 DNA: TGTGCCAGCAGTCCGACAGGGGGCGGTAACTATGGCTACACCTTC.

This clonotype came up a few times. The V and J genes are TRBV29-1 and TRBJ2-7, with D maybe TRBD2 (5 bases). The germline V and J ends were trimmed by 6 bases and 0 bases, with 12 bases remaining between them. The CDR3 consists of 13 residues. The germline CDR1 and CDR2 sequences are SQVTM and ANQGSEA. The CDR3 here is CSVSGVTSYEQYF. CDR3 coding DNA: TGCAGCGTCTCCGGGGTAACCTCCTACGAGCAGTACTTC.